Sequencing of this T cell receptor (beta chain) was carried out in a study of blood T cell repertoires in COVID-19. Study at large: Samples came from the United States, Italy and Spain, spanning acute and convalescent COVID-19. Nucleic acid was either cDNA or gDNA, and it came from T cells, B-cell-depleted T cells, or PBMCs.

Original handling: Estimated nucleated cell counts came from reference gene primer amplification. Only in-frame clones appear in the TCRdb table, and some are missing; sequencing was by immunoSEQ multiplex PCR. V and J calls and clone size follow that table, whereas D and trimming were derived from the DNA. This sample yields about 480,000 clones, of which 70% to 90% are seen a single time; 7.5% to 9% belongs to the top ten. V was clipped by 3 bases and J by 2 bases, with 10 bases between them. Per the germline V gene, CDR1 is DFQATT and CDR2 is SNEGSKA (reference sequence). This CDR3 contains 13 residues. Those enrolled in Seattle joined during active infection and were followed longitudinally afterward.

The clonotype was recovered from a woman aged 45-65 years with COVID-19, enrolled during active disease. The chain combines TRBV20-1 with TRBJ1-2; the D is unclear. Sample: peripheral blood. The CDR3 nucleotides are TGCAGTGCTAGTGGTGGAGACAACTATGGCTACACCTTC. It is translated as CSASGGDNYGYTF.